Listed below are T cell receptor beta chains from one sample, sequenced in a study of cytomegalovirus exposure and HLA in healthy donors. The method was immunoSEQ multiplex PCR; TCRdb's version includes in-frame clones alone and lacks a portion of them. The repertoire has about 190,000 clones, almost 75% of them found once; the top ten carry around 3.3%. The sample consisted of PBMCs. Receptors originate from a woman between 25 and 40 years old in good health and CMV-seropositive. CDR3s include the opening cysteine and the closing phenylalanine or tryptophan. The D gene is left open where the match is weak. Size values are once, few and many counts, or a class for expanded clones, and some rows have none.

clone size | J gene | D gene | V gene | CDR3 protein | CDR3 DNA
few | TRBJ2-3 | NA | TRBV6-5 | CASSPGGSTDTQYF | TGTGCCAGCAGCCCTGGCGGAAGCACAGATACGCAGTATTTT
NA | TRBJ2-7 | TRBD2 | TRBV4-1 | CASSHPPPLLAGPSGEQYF | TGCGCCAGCAGCCACCCCCCCCCACTACTAGCGGGCCCTTCTGGCGAGCAGTACTTC
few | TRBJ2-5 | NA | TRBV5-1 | CASSLTGRETQYF | TGCGCCAGCAGCTTGACAGGGCGAGAGACCCAGTACTTC
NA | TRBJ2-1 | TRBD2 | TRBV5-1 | CASSHGLARGHIEQFF | TGCGCCAGCAGCCATGGACTAGCTCGGGGACACATTGAGCAGTTCTTC
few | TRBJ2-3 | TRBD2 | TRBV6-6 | CASSRTSEGVTQYF | TGTGCCAGCAGTCGGACTAGCGAAGGTGTTACGCAGTATTTT
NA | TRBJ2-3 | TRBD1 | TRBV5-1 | CASFPGTGPTDTQYF | TGCGCCAGCTTTCCCGGGACAGGACCCACAGATACGCAGTATTTT
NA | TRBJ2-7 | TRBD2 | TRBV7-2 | CASSLEGLATYEQYF | TGTGCCAGCAGCTTAGAGGGACTAGCGACCTACGAGCAGTACTTC
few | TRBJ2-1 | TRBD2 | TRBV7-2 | CASSLAGLAGADEQFF | TGTGCCAGCAGCTTAGCGGGACTAGCGGGAGCCGATGAGCAGTTCTTC
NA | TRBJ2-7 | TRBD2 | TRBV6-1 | CASSTGLAGYYEQYF | TGTGCCAGCAGTACGGGACTAGCGGGATACTACGAGCAGTACTTC
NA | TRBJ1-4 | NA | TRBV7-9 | CASSLRPGETNEKLFF | TGTGCCAGCAGCTTAAGGCCAGGGGAAACTAATGAAAAACTGTTTTTT
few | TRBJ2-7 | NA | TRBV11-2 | CASSEGGSYEQYF | TGTGCCAGCAGCGAGGGCGGTTCCTACGAGCAGTACTTC
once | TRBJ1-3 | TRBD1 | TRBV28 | CASRLGTASGNTIYF | TGTGCCAGCAGGCTGGGGACAGCCTCTGGAAACACCATATATTTT
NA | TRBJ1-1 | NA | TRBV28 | CASKVEGTEAFF | TGTGCCAGCAAGGTGGAGGGCACTGAAGCTTTCTTT
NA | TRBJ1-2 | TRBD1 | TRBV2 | CASSEEGTGNYGYTF | TGTGCCAGCAGTGAAGAGGGGACAGGCAACTATGGCTACACCTTC
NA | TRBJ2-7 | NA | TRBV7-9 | CASSLVLRGAYEQYF | TGTGCCAGCAGCTTAGTGTTGCGGGGTGCCTACGAGCAGTACTTC
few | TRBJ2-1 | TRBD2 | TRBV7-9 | CASRTGTSGYNEQFF | TGTGCCAGCAGAACCGGGACTAGCGGCTACAATGAGCAGTTCTTC
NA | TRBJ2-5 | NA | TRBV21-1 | CASSKARSGRAPETQYF | TGTGCCAGCAGCAAAGCGCGAAGCGGGAGGGCCCCAGAGACCCAGTACTTC
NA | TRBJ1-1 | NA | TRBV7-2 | CASSPKQGGVSGNTEAFF | TGTGCCAGCAGCCCCAAGCAGGGAGGGGTCTCGGGGAACACTGAAGCTTTCTTT
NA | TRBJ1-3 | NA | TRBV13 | CASQDGRVLGGNTIYF | TGTGCCAGTCAAGACGGGCGGGTCTTAGGTGGAAACACCATATATTTT
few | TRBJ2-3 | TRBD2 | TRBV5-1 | CASSLVPLAGGVTDTQYF | TGCGCCAGCAGCTTGGTCCCCTTAGCGGGAGGCGTCACAGATACGCAGTATTTT
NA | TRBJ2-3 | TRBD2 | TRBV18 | CASSPAQTSVTDTQYF | TGTGCCAGCTCACCAGCCCAAACTAGCGTCACAGATACGCAGTATTTT
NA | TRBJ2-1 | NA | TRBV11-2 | CASSLGGSGEQFF | TGTGCCAGCAGCTTAGGGGGAAGCGGTGAGCAGTTCTTC
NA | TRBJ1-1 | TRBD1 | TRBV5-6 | CASSLGTGGAAEAFF | TGTGCCAGCAGCTTGGGGACAGGGGGCGCGGCTGAAGCTTTCTTT
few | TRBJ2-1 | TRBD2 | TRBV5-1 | CASSQGRRGDEQFF | TGCGCCAGCAGCCAGGGACGCCGGGGGGATGAGCAGTTCTTC
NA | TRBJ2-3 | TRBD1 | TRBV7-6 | CASSLQGGTDTQYF | TGTGCCAGCAGCTTACAGGGGGGCACAGATACGCAGTATTTT
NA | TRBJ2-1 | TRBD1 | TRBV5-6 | CASSLTFGTGLYNEQFF | TGTGCCAGCAGCTTGACATTTGGGACAGGTCTATACAATGAGCAGTTCTTC
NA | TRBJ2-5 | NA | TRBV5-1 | CASSMGGEQYF | TGCGCCAGCAGCATGGGTGGAGAGCAGTACTTC
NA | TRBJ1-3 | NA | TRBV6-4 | CASATSSGNTIYF | TGTGCCAGCGCCACAAGCTCTGGAAACACCATATATTTT
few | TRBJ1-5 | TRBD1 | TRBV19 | CASTLDRAANQPQHF | TGTGCCAGTACCCTGGACAGGGCCGCCAATCAGCCCCAGCATTTT
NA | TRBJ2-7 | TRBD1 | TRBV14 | CASSQAQTDRDYEQYF | TGTGCCAGCAGCCAAGCCCAAACGGACAGGGACTACGAGCAGTACTTC
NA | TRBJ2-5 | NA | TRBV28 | CASSLRLEETQYF | TGTGCCAGCAGTTTAAGACTAGAGGAGACCCAGTACTTC
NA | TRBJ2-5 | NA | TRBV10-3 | CAISESPEAGETQYF | TGTGCCATCAGTGAGTCCCCTGAGGCCGGGGAGACCCAGTACTTC
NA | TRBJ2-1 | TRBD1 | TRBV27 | CASSLLGTGDSNEQFF | TGTGCCAGCAGTTTACTTGGGACAGGGGACAGCAATGAGCAGTTCTTC
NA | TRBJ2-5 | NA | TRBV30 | CAWSPGQPSETQYF | TGTGCCTGGAGTCCGGGACAACCTTCGGAGACCCAGTACTTC
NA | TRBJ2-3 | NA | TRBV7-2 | CASSLGMSDTQYF | TGTGCCAGCAGCCTGGGCATGTCGGATACGCAGTATTTT
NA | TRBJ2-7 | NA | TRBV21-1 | CASRKGNRGQYEQYF | TGTGCCAGCAGAAAAGGGAACAGGGGGCAATACGAGCAGTACTTC
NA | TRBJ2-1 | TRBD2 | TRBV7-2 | CASSTIAGGHSEQFF | TGTGCCAGCAGCACGATAGCGGGAGGCCATTCTGAGCAGTTCTTC
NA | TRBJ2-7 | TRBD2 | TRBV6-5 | CASSYASGNAWEQYF | TGTGCCAGCAGTTACGCTAGCGGGAACGCCTGGGAGCAGTACTTC
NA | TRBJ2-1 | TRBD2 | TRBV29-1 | CSVTLAVSYNEQFF | TGCAGCGTGACCCTAGCGGTATCCTACAATGAGCAGTTCTTC
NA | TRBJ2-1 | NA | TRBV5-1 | CASSLVQGNEQFF | TGCGCCAGCAGCTTGGTTCAGGGGAATGAGCAGTTCTTC
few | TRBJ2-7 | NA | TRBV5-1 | CASRGRYHHEQYF | TGCGCCAGCAGGGGGCGGTATCATCACGAGCAGTACTTC
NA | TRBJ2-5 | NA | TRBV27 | CASSRGPQETQYF | TGTGCCAGCAGCCGGGGTCCGCAAGAGACCCAGTACTTC
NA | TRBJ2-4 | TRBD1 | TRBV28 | CASSSGTGSKNIQYF | TGTGCCAGCAGCTCCGGGACAGGGTCCAAAAACATTCAGTACTTC
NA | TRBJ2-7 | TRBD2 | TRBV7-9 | CASSLTSGSGEQYF | TGTGCCAGCAGCTTGACTAGCGGGAGTGGTGAGCAGTACTTC
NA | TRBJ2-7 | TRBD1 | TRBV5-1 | CASGTWTGDSYEQYF | TGCGCCAGCGGCACCTGGACAGGGGACTCCTACGAGCAGTACTTC
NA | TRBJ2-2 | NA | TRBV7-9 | CASSSSNQATTGELFF | TGTGCCAGCAGCTCATCAAACCAGGCCACCACCGGGGAGCTGTTTTTT
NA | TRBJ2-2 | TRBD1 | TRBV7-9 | CASSLGTGNTGELFF | TGTGCCAGCAGCTTAGGGACAGGGAACACCGGGGAGCTGTTTTTT
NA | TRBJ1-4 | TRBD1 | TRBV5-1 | CASSLEGRRGRIDEKLFF | TGCGCCAGCAGCTTGGAAGGTCGGAGGGGGCGCATAGACGAAAAACTGTTTTTT
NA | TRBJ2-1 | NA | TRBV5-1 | CASSSGLSPYNEQFF | TGCGCCAGCAGTTCTGGACTCAGCCCCTACAATGAGCAGTTCTTC
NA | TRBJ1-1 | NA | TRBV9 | CASSVVWGDTEAFF | TGTGCCAGCAGCGTAGTATGGGGGGACACTGAAGCTTTCTTT
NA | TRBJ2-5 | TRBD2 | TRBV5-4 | CASSSQITSGDQETQYF | TGTGCCAGCAGCTCGCAGATTACTAGCGGGGACCAAGAGACCCAGTACTTC
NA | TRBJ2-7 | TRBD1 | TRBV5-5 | CASSLPGTGAHEQYF | TGTGCCAGCAGCTTACCCGGGACAGGGGCGCACGAGCAGTACTTC
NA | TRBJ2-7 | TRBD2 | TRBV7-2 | CASSHIEREVEQYF | TGTGCCAGCAGCCACATAGAGCGGGAGGTCGAGCAGTACTTC
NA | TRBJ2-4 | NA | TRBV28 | CASSPSFLLAKNIQYF | TGTGCCAGCAGTCCTTCCTTTCTCCTAGCCAAAAACATTCAGTACTTC
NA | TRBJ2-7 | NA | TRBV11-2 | CASSVHSAFYEQYF | TGTGCCAGCAGCGTACATAGCGCCTTCTACGAGCAGTACTTC
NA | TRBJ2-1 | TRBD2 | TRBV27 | CASSPDGLAQVPYNEQFF | TGTGCCAGCAGTCCTGACGGACTAGCGCAAGTCCCCTACAATGAGCAGTTCTTC
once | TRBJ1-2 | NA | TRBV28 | CASRPSGRVSSGYTF | TGTGCCAGCAGACCATCAGGGAGGGTATCGAGCGGCTACACCTTC
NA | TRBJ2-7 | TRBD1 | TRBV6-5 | CASSIGTAQQYF | TGTGCCAGCAGTATCGGGACAGCCCAGCAGTACTTC
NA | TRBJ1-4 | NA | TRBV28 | CASSLWVRDEKLFF | TGTGCCAGCAGTTTGTGGGTCAGGGATGAAAAACTGTTTTTT